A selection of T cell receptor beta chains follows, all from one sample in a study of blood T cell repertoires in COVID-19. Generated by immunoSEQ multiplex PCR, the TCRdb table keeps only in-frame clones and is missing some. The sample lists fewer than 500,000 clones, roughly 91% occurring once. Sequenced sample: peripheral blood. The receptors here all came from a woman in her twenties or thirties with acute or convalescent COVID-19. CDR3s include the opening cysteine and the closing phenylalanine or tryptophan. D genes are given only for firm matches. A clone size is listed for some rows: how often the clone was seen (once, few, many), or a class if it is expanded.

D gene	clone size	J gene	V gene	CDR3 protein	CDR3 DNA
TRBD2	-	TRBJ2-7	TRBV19	CASSPSGSYEQYF	TGTGCCAGTAGTCCTAGCGGCTCCTACGAGCAGTACTTC
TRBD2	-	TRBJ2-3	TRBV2	CASSVGLATRF	TGTGCCAGCAGTGTGGGACTAGCAACCCGTTTT
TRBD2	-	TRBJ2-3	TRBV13	CASSDRGGPKDTQYF	TGTGCCAGTTCTGACCGGGGGGGGCCTAAAGATACGCAGTATTTT
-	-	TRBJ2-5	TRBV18	CASSPLHSQETQYF	TGTGCCAGCTCACCATTGCACAGCCAAGAGACCCAGTACTTC
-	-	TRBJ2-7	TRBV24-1	CATSDLRDEQYF	TGTGCCACCAGTGACTTAAGAGACGAGCAGTACTTC
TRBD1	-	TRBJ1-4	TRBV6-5	CASSPGQLNEKLFF	TGTGCCAGCAGCCCGGGACAGCTTAATGAAAAACTGTTTTTT
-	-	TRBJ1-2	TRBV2	CASRESGSLYGYTF	TGTGCCAGCCGGGAGTCGGGATCTCTCTATGGCTACACCTTC
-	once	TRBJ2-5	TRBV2	CASSSSRWETQYF	TGTGCCAGCAGTTCTAGCCGCTGGGAGACCCAGTACTTC
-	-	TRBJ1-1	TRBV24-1	CATSDQQGTEAFF	TGTGCCACCAGTGATCAACAGGGTACTGAAGCTTTCTTT
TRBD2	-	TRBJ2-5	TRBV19	CASSFGLAGGPIGETQYF	TGTGCCAGTAGTTTCGGACTAGCGGGGGGGCCGATTGGAGAGACCCAGTACTTC
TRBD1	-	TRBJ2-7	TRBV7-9	CASNRQGSEQYF	TGTGCCAGCAATCGACAGGGGAGCGAGCAGTACTTC
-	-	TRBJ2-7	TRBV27	CASSLQVRRGIRLALLEQYF	TGTGCCAGCAGTTTACAGGTCCGTAGGGGCATTCGATTGGCCCTGCTCGAGCAGTACTTC
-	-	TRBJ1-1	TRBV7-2	CASSLGPGKGGTEAFF	TGTGCCAGCAGCTTAGGGCCAGGGAAGGGTGGCACTGAAGCTTTCTTT
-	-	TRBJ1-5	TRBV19	CASKQASNQPQHF	TGTGCCAGTAAGCAGGCGAGTAATCAGCCCCAGCATTTT
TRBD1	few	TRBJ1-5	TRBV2	CASSPGTGGYQPQHF	TGTGCCAGCAGTCCAGGGACAGGGGGCTATCAGCCCCAGCATTTT
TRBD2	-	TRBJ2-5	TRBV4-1	CASSPGGGAVETQYF	TGCGCCAGCAGCCCGGGCGGGGGGGCCGTTGAGACCCAGTACTTC
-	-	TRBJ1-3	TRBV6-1	CASSDGGTNGNTIYF	TGTGCCAGCAGTGACGGGGGGACGAATGGAAACACCATATATTTT
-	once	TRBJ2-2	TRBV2	CASTVLGNTGELFF	TGTGCCAGCACTGTGCTAGGGAACACCGGGGAGCTGTTTTTT
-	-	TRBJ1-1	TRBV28	CASSESNRLVNTEAFF	TGTGCCAGCAGTGAGTCCAACAGACTAGTTAACACTGAAGCTTTCTTT
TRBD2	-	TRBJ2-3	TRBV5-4	CASSFSGGEDTQYF	TGTGCCAGCAGCTTTAGCGGGGGGGAGGATACGCAGTATTTT
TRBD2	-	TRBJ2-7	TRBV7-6	CASSLRSGGAYEQYF	TGTGCCAGCAGCTTGAGGAGCGGGGGGGCCTACGAGCAGTACTTC
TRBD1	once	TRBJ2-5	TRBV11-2	CASTSGRGRRETQYF	TGTGCCAGCACCAGTGGCAGGGGGCGGCGAGAGACCCAGTACTTC
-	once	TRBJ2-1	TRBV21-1	CASISTRITPSGKYEQFF	TGTGCCAGCATCTCCACACGCATCACCCCATCCGGGAAGTATGAGCAGTTCTTC
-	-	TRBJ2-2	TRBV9	CASSRGGMNTGELFF	TGTGCCAGCAGCAGGGGCGGGATGAACACCGGGGAGCTGTTTTTT
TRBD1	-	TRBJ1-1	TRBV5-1	CASSLAQQGVANTEAFF	TGCGCCAGCAGCTTGGCACAACAGGGGGTGGCGAACACTGAAGCTTTCTTT
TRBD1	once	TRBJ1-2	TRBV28	CASSSTGQLLLNYGYTF	TGTGCCAGCAGTTCGACGGGACAGCTCCTATTAAACTATGGCTACACCTTC
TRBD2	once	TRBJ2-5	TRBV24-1	CATSDPGTSGGNQETQYF	TGTGCCACCAGTGACCCCGGGACTAGCGGGGGGAACCAAGAGACCCAGTACTTC
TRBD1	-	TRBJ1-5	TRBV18	CASSPGQGALNQPQHF	TGTGCCAGCTCACCGGGACAGGGAGCATTAAATCAGCCCCAGCATTTT
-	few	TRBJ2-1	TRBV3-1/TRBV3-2	CASSQRGYNEQFF	TGTGCCAGCAGCCAAAGAGGGTACAATGAGCAGTTCTTC
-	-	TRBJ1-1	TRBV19	CASSISGQTLNTEAFF	TGTGCCAGTAGTATCTCTGGACAAACCTTGAACACTGAAGCTTTCTTT
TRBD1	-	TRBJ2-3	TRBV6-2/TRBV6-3	CASNPTGADTDTQYF	TGTGCCAGCAACCCGACAGGGGCGGACACAGATACGCAGTATTTT
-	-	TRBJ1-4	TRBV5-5	CASSLRTNNEKLFF	TGTGCCAGCAGCTTAAGGACAAATAATGAAAAACTGTTTTTT
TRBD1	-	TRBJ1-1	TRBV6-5	CASRLTGDLEAFF	TGTGCCAGCAGGCTGACAGGGGACCTTGAAGCTTTCTTT
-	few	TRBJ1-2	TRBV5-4	CASRTPGIHGYTF	TGTGCCAGCAGAACTCCGGGGATCCATGGCTACACCTTC
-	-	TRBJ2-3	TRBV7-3	CASRLRRATDTQYF	TGTGCCAGCAGGTTGCGGAGGGCAACAGATACGCAGTATTTT
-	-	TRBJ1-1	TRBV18	CASSPDRGGTEAFF	TGTGCCAGCTCACCAGATAGGGGAGGCACTGAAGCTTTCTTT
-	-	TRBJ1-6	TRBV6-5	CASSTGWGNNSPLHF	TGTGCCAGCAGTACAGGGTGGGGGAATAATTCACCCCTCCACTTT
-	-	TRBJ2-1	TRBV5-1	CASSFGQIYNEQFF	TGCGCCAGCAGCTTCGGACAGATCTACAATGAGCAGTTCTTC
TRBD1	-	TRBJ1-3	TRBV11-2	CASRKPGQNSGNTIYF	TGTGCCAGCAGGAAACCGGGACAGAACTCTGGAAACACCATATATTTT
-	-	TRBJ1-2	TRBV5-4	CASSFEDRGYTF	TGTGCCAGCAGCTTTGAGGATCGTGGCTACACCTTC
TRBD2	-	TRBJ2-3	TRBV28	CASSHLIAGGITDTQYF	TGTGCCAGCAGCCACCTTATAGCGGGGGGGATCACAGATACGCAGTATTTT
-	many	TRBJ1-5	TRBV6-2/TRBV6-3	CASSYSRTDDNQPQHF	TGTGCCAGCAGTTACTCGAGGACAGATGACAATCAGCCCCAGCATTTT
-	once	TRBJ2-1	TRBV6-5	CASSRGGSEQFF	TGTGCCAGCAGCCGAGGAGGATCTGAGCAGTTCTTC
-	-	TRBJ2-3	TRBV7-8	CASSLPSTDTQYF	TGTGCCAGCAGCTTACCTAGCACAGATACGCAGTATTTT
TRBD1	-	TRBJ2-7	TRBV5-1	CASSLEGDRGGEQYF	TGCGCCAGCAGCTTGGAGGGGGACAGGGGAGGCGAGCAGTACTTC
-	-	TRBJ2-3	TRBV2	CASSSSFADTQYF	TGTGCCAGCAGTTCTAGCTTCGCAGATACGCAGTATTTT
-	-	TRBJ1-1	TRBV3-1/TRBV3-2	CASSPLRTEAFF	TGTGCCAGCAGCCCATTGAGGACTGAAGCTTTCTTT
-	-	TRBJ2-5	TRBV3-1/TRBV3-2	CASSQRGEGETQYF	TGTGCCAGCAGCCAACGAGGAGAAGGAGAGACCCAGTACTTC
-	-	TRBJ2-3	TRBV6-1	CASSVTISDTQYF	TGTGCCAGCAGTGTGACTATTTCAGATACGCAGTATTTT
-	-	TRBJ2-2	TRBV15	CATRPPVGQNTGELFF	TGTGCCACCCGCCCTCCGGTCGGACAGAACACCGGGGAGCTGTTTTTT
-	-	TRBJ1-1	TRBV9	CASSATGNLNTEAFF	TGTGCCAGCAGCGCTACAGGGAATCTGAACACTGAAGCTTTCTTT
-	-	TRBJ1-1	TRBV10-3	CAISESNRANTEAFF	TGTGCCATCAGTGAGTCGAACAGGGCGAACACTGAAGCTTTCTTT
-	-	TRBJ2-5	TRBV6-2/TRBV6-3	CASSILAFQETQYF	TGTGCCAGCAGTATCTTAGCGTTTCAAGAGACCCAGTACTTC
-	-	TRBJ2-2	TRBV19	CASSISGGRVNTGELFF	TGTGCCAGTAGTATATCTGGGGGCAGGGTGAACACCGGGGAGCTGTTTTTT
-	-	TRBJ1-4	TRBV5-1	CASSIQGFTNEKLFF	TGCGCCAGCAGCATACAGGGATTTACTAATGAAAAACTGTTTTTT
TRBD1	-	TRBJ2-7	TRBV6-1	CASSEWDRGNYEQYF	TGTGCCAGCAGTGAATGGGACAGGGGGAACTACGAGCAGTACTTC
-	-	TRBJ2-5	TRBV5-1	CASSPRDISETQYF	TGCGCCAGCAGCCCGAGGGACATTTCCGAGACCCAGTACTTC
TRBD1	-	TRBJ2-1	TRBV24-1	CATRQGARNEQFF	TGTGCTACGCGACAGGGGGCACGCAATGAGCAGTTCTTC
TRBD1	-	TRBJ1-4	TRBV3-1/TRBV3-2	CASSQEPDRVPGEKLFF	TGTGCCAGCAGCCAAGAACCCGACAGGGTACCCGGGGAAAAACTGTTTTTT